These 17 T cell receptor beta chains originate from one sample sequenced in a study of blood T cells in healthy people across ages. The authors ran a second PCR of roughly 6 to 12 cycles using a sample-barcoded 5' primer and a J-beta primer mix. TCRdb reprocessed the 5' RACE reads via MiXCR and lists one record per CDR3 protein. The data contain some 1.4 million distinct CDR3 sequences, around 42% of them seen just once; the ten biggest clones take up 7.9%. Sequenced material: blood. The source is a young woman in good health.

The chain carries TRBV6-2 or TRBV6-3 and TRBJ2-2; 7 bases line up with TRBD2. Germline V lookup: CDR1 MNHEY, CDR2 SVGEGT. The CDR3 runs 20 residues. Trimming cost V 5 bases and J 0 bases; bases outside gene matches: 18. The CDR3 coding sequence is TGTGCCAGCAGTCCCCGAAACCTAGCGGTCCCCTCGCCGAACACCGGGGAGCTGTTTTTT. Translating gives CASSPRNLAVPSPNTGELFF.

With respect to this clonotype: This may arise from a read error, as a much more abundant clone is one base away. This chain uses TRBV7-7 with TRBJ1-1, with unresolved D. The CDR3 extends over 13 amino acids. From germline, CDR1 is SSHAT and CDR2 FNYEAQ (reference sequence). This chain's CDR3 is CAGSPLVGTEAFF. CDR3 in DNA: TGTGCTGGCAGCCCCCTGGTGGGCACTGAAGCTTTCTTT.

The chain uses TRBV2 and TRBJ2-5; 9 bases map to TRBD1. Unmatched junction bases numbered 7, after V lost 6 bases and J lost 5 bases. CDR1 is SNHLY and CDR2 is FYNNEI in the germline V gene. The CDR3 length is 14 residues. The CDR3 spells CASREQGAGETQYF. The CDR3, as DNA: TGTGCCAGCAGAGAACAGGGGGCTGGTGAGACCCAGTACTTC.

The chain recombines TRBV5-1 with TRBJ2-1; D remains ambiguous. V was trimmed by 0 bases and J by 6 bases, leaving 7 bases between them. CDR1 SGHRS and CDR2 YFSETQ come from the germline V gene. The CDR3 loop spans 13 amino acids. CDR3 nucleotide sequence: TGCGCCAGCAGCTTGGACCGGTTCAATGAGCAGTTCTTC. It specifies CASSLDRFNEQFF.

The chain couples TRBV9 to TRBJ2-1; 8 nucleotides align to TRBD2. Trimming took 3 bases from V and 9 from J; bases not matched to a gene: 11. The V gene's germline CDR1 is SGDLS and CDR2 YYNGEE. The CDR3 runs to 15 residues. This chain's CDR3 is CASSALGLAVGEQFF. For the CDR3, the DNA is TGTGCCAGCAGCGCACTCGGACTAGCAGTGGGTGAGCAGTTCTTC. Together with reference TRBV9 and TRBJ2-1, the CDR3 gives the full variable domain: DSGVTQTPKHLITATGQRVTLRCSPRSGDLSVYWYQQSLDQGLQFLIQYYNGEERAKGNILERFSAQQFPDLHSELNLSSLELGDSALYFCASSALGLAVGEQFFGPGTRLTVL.

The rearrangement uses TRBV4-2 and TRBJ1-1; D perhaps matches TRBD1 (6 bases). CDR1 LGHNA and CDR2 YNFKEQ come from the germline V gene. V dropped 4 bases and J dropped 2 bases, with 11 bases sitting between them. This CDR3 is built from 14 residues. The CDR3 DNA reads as TGTGCCAGCAGCCTGTCGGACAGAAACACTGAAGCTTTCTTT. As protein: CASSLSDRNTEAFF.

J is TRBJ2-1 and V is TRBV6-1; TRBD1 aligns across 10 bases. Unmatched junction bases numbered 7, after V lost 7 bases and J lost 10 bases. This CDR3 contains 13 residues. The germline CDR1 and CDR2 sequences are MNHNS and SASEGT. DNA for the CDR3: TGTGCCAGCATAGGGACAGGGGAATGGGAGCAGTTCTTC. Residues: CASIGTGEWEQFF.

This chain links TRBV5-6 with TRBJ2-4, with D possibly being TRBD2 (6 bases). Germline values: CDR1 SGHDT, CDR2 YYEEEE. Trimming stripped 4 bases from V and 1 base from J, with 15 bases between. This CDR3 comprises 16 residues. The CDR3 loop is CASSTDYGGAKNIQYF. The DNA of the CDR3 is TGTGCCAGCAGCACGGACTACGGCGGGGCCAAAAACATTCAGTACTTC.

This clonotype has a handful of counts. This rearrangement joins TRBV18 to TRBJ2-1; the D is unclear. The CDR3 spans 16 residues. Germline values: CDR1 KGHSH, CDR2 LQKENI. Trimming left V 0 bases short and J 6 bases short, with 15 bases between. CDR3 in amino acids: CASSPPRSTMGNEQFF. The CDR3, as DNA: TGTGCCAGCTCACCACCGAGAAGCACCATGGGCAATGAGCAGTTCTTC.

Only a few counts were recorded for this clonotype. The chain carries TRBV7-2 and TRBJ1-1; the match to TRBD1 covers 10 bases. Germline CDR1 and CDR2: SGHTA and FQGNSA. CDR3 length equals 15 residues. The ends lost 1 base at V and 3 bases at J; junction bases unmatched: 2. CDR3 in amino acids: CASSLVGQGYTEAFF. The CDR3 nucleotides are TGTGCCAGCAGCTTAGTGGGACAGGGGTACACTGAAGCTTTCTTT.

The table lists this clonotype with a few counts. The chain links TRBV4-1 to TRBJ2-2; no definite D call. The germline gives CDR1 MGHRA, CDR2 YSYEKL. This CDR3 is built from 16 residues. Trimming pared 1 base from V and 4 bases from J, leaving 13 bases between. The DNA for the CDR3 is TGCGCCAGCAGCCAAGTCCGACAAATTCCCACCGGGGAGCTGTTTTTT. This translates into CASSQVRQIPTGELFF.

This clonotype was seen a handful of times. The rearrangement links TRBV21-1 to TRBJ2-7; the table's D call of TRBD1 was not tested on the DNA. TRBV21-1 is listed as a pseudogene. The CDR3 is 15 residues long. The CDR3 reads CASSKRDRGTYEQYF. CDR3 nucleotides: TGTGCCAGCAGCAAGCGGGACAGGGGAACCTACGAGCAGTACTTC.

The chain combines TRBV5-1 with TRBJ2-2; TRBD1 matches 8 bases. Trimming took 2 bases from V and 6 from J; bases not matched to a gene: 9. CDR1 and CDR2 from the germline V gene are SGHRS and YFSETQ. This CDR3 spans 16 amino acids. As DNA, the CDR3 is TGCGCCAGCAGCTTCGGGGACAGGATAGTCGCCGGGGAGCTGTTTTTT. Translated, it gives CASSFGDRIVAGELFF.

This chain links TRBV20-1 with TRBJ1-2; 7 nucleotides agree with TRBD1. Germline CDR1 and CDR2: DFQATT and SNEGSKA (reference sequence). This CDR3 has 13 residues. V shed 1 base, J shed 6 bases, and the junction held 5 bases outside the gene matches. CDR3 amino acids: CSARAFTGDGYTF. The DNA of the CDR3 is TGCAGTGCTAGAGCCTTTACAGGGGATGGCTACACCTTC.

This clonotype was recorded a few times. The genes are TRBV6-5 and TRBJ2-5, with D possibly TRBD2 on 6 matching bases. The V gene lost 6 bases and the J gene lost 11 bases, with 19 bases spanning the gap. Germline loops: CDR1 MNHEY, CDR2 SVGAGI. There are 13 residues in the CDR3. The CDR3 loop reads CASSTGTYNEQYF. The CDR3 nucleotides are TGTGCCAGCAGCACCGGGACTTACAATGAGCAGTACTTC.

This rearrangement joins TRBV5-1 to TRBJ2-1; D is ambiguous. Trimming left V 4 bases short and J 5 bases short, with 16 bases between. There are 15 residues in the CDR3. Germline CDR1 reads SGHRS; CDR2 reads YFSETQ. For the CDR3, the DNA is TGCGCCAGCAGCCCCGTTCGCGGTCCAGACAATGAGCAGTTCTTC. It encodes CASSPVRGPDNEQFF.

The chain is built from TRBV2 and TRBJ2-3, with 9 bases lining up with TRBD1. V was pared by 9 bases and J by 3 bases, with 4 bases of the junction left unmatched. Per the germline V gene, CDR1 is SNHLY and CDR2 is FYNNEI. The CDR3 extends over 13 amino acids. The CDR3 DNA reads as TGTGCCAGTGGACAGGGGACTACAGATACGCAGTATTTT. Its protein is CASGQGTTDTQYF. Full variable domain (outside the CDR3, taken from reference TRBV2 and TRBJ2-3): EPEVTQTPSHQVTQMGQEVILRCVPISNHLYFYWYRQILGQKVEFLVSFYNNEISEKSEIFDDQFSVERPDGSNFTLKIRSTKLEDSAMYFCASGQGTTDTQYFGPGTRLTVL.